The 17 T cell receptor beta chains reported below all come from one sample, sequenced in a study of T cells after yellow fever vaccination. TCRdb processed the 5' RACE reads anew with MiXCR; each CDR3 protein has one entry. The repertoire has 300,000 to 350,000 distinct CDR3 sequences, roughly 4.3% of them found once; the top ten carry roughly 26%. The specimen comprised PBMCs, sampled 5 days after the yellow fever booster vaccination. These receptors originate from a man younger than 30 who received the YFV17D yellow fever vaccine.

There are a few counts of this clonotype. This chain joins TRBV7-9 and TRBJ2-7; D remains ambiguous. V lost 5 bases and J lost 0, with 8 bases in between. Germline V gene data show CDR1 as SEHNR and CDR2 as FQNEAQ (reference sequence). The CDR3 has 13 amino acids. The CDR3 DNA reads as TGTGCCAGCAGCGCTGGGAACTCCTACGAGCAGTACGTC. This translates into CASSAGNSYEQYV.

This clonotype was found a few times. The J gene is TRBJ2-2, the V gene TRBV30; the D is unclear. The germline CDR1 and CDR2 sequences are GTSNPN and SVGIG (reference sequence). V shed 1 base and J shed 6 bases, with 9 bases lying between them. The CDR3 runs to 13 residues. In nucleotides, the CDR3 is TGTGCCTGGAGTGGGCTCCTAGCCGGGGAGCTGTTTTTT. This translates into CAWSGLLAGELFF.

The chain couples TRBV29-1 to TRBJ2-5; D is perhaps TRBD1 (6 bases). CDR3 length: 17 residues. V was shortened by 3 bases and J by 0 bases, with 20 bases between the two germline ends. In germline, CDR1 is SQVTM, CDR2 ANQGSEA. DNA of the CDR3: TGCAGCGTTGAGCAACGACAGGTCCGATCGTACCAAGAGACCCAGTACTTC. As protein: CSVEQRQVRSYQETQYF.

This clonotype showed up just a few times. The genes are TRBV2 and TRBJ1-2, with 8 positions matching TRBD1. Trimming took 3 bases from V and 2 from J; bases not matched to a gene: 5. This CDR3 has 15 residues. CDR1 and CDR2 (germline): SNHLY, FYNNEI. CDR3 sequence (DNA): TGTGCCAGCAGTGAGAGGACAGGGAAGAACTATGGCTACACCTTC. Translation: CASSERTGKNYGYTF.

The gene calls are TRBV18 and TRBJ1-1, with D unresolved. Germline V CDR1 and CDR2: KGHSH, LQKENI. The CDR3 has 15 amino acids. Trimming took off 4 bases at V and 0 bases at J, with 12 bases between the two ends. The CDR3 sequence: CASSRYKTMNTEAFF. The CDR3, as DNA: TGTGCCAGCTCACGGTACAAAACCATGAACACTGAAGCTTTCTTT.

The rearrangement links TRBV7-9 to TRBJ1-3; 7 positions agree with TRBD1. The trim removed 5 bases at V and 7 bases at J, leaving 17 bases unmatched. This CDR3 contains 17 residues. Germline CDR1 reads SEHNR; CDR2 reads FQNEAQ (reference sequence). The CDR3 DNA follows: TGTGCCAGCAGCCGCGCGGCCGGGGACAGTTTGAAGAACACCATATATTTT. This sequence encodes CASSRAAGDSLKNTIYF.

This clonotype appeared many times. V usage is TRBV7-2 and J usage is TRBJ1-1; TRBD1 matches at 7 bases. Germline assignment: CDR1 SGHTA and CDR2 FQGNSA. The ends lost 3 bases at V and 0 bases at J; junction bases unmatched: 16. The CDR3 contains 19 residues. The CDR3 region is CASSFLRPGQRLMNTEAFF. In DNA, the CDR3 is TGTGCCAGCAGCTTCCTTCGTCCGGGACAGAGATTAATGAACACTGAAGCTTTCTTT.

The V gene is TRBV5-1, the J gene TRBJ1-2; unclear D gene. V lost 3 bases and J lost 4, with 4 bases in between. This CDR3 contains 11 residues. Germline CDR1 is SGHRS and CDR2 is YFSETQ. Here the CDR3 reads CASSWGYGYTF. CDR3 in DNA: TGCGCCAGCAGCTGGGGCTATGGCTACACCTTC. Together with reference TRBV5-1 and TRBJ1-2, the CDR3 gives the full variable domain: KAGVTQTPRYLIKTRGQQVTLSCSPISGHRSVSWYQQTPGQGLQFLFEYFSETQRNKGNFPGRFSGRQFSNSRSEMNVSTLELGDSALYLCASSWGYGYTFGSGTRLTVV.

This clonotype was recorded many times. V gene TRBV21-1 combines with J gene TRBJ1-2. TRBV21-1 is labeled a pseudogene. This CDR3 is built from 14 residues. CDR3 sequence reads: CASSGRALEHGYTF. In DNA, the CDR3 is TGTGCCAGCAGCGGCCGGGCCTTAGAACATGGCTACACCTTC.

This clonotype was observed a handful of times. The chain carries TRBV7-9 and TRBJ2-3; a possible D gene is TRBD2 (5 bases). This CDR3 has 15 amino acids. CDR1 is SEHNR, CDR2 FQNEAQ, per germline (reference sequence). Deletions cut 4 bases from V and 2 bases from J, with 13 bases between. CDR3 DNA: TGTGCCAGCAGCTCGGACTTATATTCCACAGATACGCAGTATTTT. Protein product: CASSSDLYSTDTQYF.

The chain joins TRBV3-2 to TRBJ2-5; TRBD1 reflects the table's D call only, with no check against the DNA. TRBV3-2 has pseudogene status. The CDR3 is 16 residues long. The CDR3 protein is CASSPHSVVGRETQYF. The DNA for the CDR3 is TGTGCCAGCAGCCCCCACTCGGTTGTGGGGCGGGAGACCCAGTACTTC.

The chain recombines TRBV6-5 with TRBJ1-1; tentative D call: TRBD1 (5 bases). Germline V CDR1 and CDR2: MNHEY, SVGAGI. The V end lost 1 base, the J end lost 9 bases, and 15 bases lay between the germline ends. This CDR3 has 14 residues. As DNA, the CDR3 is TGTGCCAGCAGTTACTGGGGCATCACAGAGAAAGCTTTCTTT. It yields the protein CASSYWGITEKAFF.

V usage is TRBV4-3 and J usage is TRBJ2-7; D is unresolved. Between the trimmed V and J ends, which lost 3 bases and 0 bases, there was a span of 15 bases. This CDR3 comprises 16 residues. From germline, CDR1 is LGHNA and CDR2 YSLEER. The CDR3 protein is CASSQGWAASSYEQYF. CDR3 nucleotide sequence: TGCGCCAGCAGCCAGGGGTGGGCAGCTAGCTCCTACGAGCAGTACTTC.

This clonotype turned up a few times. The genes are TRBV4-3 and TRBJ2-3, with a tentative D call TRBD2 (6 bases). This CDR3 contains 16 residues. The V gene's germline CDR1 is LGHNA and CDR2 YSLEER. The V end was cut by 0 bases, the J end by 4 bases, with 14 bases between. In DNA form, the CDR3 reads TGCGCCAGCAGCCAAGAGGCCTTACTAGCTGCAGATACGCAGTATTTT. Translation gives CASSQEALLAADTQYF.

There are a few counts of this clonotype. The V call is TRBV7-2, the J call TRBJ1-1; D is unclear. The germline V gene has CDR1 SGHTA and CDR2 FQGNSA. There are 14 residues in the CDR3. Deletions cut 5 bases from V and 1 base from J, with 11 bases between. The CDR3 DNA reads as TGTGCCAGCAGCCCGGTCTCAGGGAACACTGAAGCTTTCTTT. This gives the protein CASSPVSGNTEAFF.

Ten or more counts support this clonotype. The rearrangement uses TRBV7-2 and TRBJ2-7; D unresolved. The CDR3 covers 13 residues. Trimming pared 1 base from V and 5 bases from J, leaving 9 bases between. Germline values: CDR1 SGHTA, CDR2 FQGNSA. CDR3 protein: CASSLGEPHEQYF. The CDR3 DNA sequence: TGTGCCAGCAGCTTAGGGGAACCACACGAGCAGTACTTC.

This clonotype was found many times. The chain has TRBV12-3 or TRBV12-4 and TRBJ2-3; no reliable D call. This CDR3 contains 12 residues. Trimming cost V 7 bases and J 3 bases, with 8 bases left between them. The CDR3 DNA follows: TGTGCCAGCAATCCACCGACAGATACGCAGTATTTT. This translates into CASNPPTDTQYF.